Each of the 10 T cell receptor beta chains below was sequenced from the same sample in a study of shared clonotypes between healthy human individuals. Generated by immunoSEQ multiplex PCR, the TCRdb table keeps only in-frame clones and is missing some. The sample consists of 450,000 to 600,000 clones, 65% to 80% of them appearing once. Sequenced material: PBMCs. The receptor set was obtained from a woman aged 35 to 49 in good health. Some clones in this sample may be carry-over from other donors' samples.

The chain's CDR3 is CASSTGLFQETQYF. The CDR3 DNA follows: TGTGCCAGCAGCACGGGACTGTTTCAAGAGACCCAGTACTTC. The gene calls are TRBV9 and TRBJ2-5; maybe TRBD2 (6 bases). V lost 4 bases and J lost 2, with 12 bases in between. Germline CDR1 SGDLS, CDR2 YYNGEE. The CDR3 consists of 14 residues.

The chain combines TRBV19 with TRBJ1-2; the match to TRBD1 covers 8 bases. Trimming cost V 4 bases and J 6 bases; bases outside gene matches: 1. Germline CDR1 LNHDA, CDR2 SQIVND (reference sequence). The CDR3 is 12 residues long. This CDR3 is CASSRQGNGYTF. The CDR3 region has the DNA TGTGCCAGTAGTAGACAGGGGAATGGCTACACCTTC.

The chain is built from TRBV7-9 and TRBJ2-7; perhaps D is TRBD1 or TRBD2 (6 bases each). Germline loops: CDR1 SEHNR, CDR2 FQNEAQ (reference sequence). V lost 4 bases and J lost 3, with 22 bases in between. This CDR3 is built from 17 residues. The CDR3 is CASSCRGVARTCYEQYF. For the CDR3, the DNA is TGTGCCAGCAGCTGTAGGGGGGTAGCTCGAACGTGCTACGAGCAGTACTTC.

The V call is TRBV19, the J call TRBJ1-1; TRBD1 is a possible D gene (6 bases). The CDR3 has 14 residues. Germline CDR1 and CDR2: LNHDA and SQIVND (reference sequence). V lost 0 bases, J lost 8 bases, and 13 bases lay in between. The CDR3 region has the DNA TGTGCCAGTAGTATAGATTTCCCCGACAGGGAAGCTTTCTTT. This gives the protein CASSIDFPDREAFF.

CDR3 nucleotide sequence: TGTGCCAGCGGAAGCGGGAGGCCGCCGGATGAGCAGTTCTTC. It encodes CASGSGRPPDEQFF. The chain is built from TRBV6-5 and TRBJ2-1; 9 bases fit TRBD2. CDR3 length: 14 residues. Germline V gene lookup returns CDR1 MNHEY and CDR2 SVGAGI. The J segment lost 8 bases and the V segment lost 8 bases, leaving 10 bases of the junction unmatched.

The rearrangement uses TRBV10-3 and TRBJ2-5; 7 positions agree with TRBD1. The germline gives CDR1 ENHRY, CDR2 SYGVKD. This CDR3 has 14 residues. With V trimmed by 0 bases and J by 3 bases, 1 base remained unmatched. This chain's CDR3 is CAISESQGEETQYF. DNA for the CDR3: TGTGCCATCAGTGAGTCGCAGGGGGAAGAGACCCAGTACTTC.

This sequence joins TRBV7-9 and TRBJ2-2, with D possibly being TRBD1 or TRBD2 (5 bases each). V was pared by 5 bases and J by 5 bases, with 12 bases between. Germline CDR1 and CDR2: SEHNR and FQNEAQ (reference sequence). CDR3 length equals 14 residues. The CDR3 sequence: CASSTGTWTGELFF. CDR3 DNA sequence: TGTGCCAGCAGCACCGGGACCTGGACCGGGGAGCTGTTTTTT.

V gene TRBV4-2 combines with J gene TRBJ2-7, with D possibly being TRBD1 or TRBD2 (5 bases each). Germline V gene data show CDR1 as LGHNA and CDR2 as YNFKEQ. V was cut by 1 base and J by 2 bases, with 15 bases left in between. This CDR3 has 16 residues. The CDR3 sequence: CASSQGGGDVPYEQYF. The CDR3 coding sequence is TGTGCCAGCAGCCAAGGGGGTGGGGACGTCCCCTACGAGCAGTACTTC.

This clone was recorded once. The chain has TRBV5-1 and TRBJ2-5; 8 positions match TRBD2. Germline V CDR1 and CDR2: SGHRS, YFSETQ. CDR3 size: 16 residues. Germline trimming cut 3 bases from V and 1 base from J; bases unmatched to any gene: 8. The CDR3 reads CASSWAVAGLQETQYF. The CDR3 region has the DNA TGCGCCAGCAGCTGGGCGGTAGCGGGACTCCAAGAGACCCAGTACTTC.

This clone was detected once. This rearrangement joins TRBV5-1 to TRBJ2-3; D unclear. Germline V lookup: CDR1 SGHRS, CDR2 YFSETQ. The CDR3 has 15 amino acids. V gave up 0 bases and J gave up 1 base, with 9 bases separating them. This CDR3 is CASSLGTRGTDTQYF. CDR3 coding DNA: TGCGCCAGCAGCTTGGGAACAAGAGGCACAGATACGCAGTATTTT.